Included here is one TCR beta chain sequence, with context. This record comes from a study of blood T cells in healthy people across ages. Primed by a sample-barcoded 5' primer and a J-beta primer mix, a second PCR proceeded for 7 to 11 cycles. TCRdb reprocessed the 5' RACE reads via MiXCR and lists one record per CDR3 protein. The sample holds 1.5 million to 2 million distinct CDR3 sequences, around half seen once. The CDR3 sequence is 17 residues long. V was clipped by 2 bases and J by 5 bases; unmatched bases: 13. Looked up from germline, CDR1 is SEHNR and CDR2 is FQNEAQ (reference sequence). The chain carries TRBV7-9 and TRBJ2-3; 7 bases align to TRBD2. The TCR comes from a woman between 40 and 50 years old in good health. The sequenced sample consisted of blood. The CDR3 reads CASSLLLTRLAGDTQYF. CDR3 nucleotide sequence: TGTGCCAGCAGCTTACTCCTTACTCGACTAGCAGGAGATACGCAGTATTTT.